The present T cell receptor beta chain was sequenced within a study of shared T cell receptors in the human thymus. This clone was picked up a small number of times. The table came from immunoSEQ multiplex PCR; TCRdb's copy has only in-frame clones and leaves some out. The sample records under 700,000 clones, 75% to 80% being singletons. V lost 5 bases to trimming and J lost 6 bases, with 20 bases between them. Per germline, CDR1 SEHNR and CDR2 FQNEAQ (reference sequence). The CDR3 has 16 amino acids. The sample was also reused in another study, on human thymus T cells. From that paper: V and J genes seemed to be used with bias in thymic and blood repertoires. Related studies noted strongly shared thymic repertoires across unrelated people.

The receptor was isolated from a boy younger than two with a congenital heart defect. What was sequenced was thymocytes. The rearrangement links TRBV7-9 to TRBJ1-3; possible D gene TRBD1, 6 bases. This CDR3 is CASSAPTQGFANTIYF. CDR3 sequence (DNA): TGTGCCAGCAGCGCGCCAACACAGGGTTTCGCAAACACCATATATTTT.